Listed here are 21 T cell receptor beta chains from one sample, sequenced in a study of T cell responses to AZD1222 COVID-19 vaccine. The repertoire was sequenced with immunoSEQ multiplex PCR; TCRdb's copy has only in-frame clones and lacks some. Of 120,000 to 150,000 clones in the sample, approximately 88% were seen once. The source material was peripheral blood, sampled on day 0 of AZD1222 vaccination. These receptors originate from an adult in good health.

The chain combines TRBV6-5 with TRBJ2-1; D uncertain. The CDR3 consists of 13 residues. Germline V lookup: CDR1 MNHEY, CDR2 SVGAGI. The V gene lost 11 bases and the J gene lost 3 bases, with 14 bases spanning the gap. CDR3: CAARDGYYNEQFF. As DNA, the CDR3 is TGTGCCGCCCGTGACGGCTACTACAATGAGCAGTTCTTC.

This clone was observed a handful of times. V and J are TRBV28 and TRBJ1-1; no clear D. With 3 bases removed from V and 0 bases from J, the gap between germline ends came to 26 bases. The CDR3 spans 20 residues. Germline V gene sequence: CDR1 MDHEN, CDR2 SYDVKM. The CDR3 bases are TGTGCCAGCAGTTTCTACCCGCCCATAGGGCAGAGGGTTATGAACACTGAAGCTTTCTTT. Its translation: CASSFYPPIGQRVMNTEAFF.

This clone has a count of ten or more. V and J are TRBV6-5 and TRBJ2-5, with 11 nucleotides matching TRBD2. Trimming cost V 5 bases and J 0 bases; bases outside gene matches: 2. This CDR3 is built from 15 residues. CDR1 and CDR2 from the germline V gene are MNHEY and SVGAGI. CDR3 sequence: CASSTSGGDQETQYF. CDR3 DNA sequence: TGTGCCAGCAGTACTAGCGGGGGCGACCAAGAGACCCAGTACTTC.

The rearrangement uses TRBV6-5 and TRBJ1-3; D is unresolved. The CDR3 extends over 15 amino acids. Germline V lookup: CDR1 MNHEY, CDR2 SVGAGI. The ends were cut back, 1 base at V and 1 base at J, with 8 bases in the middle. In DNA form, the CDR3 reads TGTGCCAGCAGTTACTTTGGGTTATCTGGAAACACCATATATTTT. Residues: CASSYFGLSGNTIYF.

This CDR3 reads CASSLRGGLQETQYF. In DNA form, the CDR3 reads TGTGCCAGCAGCCTACGCGGGGGGCTCCAAGAGACCCAGTACTTC. The rearrangement uses TRBV7-2 and TRBJ2-5, with 8 bases lining up with TRBD2. V was pared by 5 bases and J by 1 base, with 6 bases of the junction left unmatched. Germline loops: CDR1 SGHTA, CDR2 FQGNSA. There are 15 residues in the CDR3.

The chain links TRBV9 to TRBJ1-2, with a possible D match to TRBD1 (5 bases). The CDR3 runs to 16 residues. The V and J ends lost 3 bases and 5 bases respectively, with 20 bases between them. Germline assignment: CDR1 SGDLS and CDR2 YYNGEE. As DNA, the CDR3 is TGTGCCAGCAGCGCCGGCGGGGTGAACAGGCGGTATGGCTACACCTTC. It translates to CASSAGGVNRRYGYTF.

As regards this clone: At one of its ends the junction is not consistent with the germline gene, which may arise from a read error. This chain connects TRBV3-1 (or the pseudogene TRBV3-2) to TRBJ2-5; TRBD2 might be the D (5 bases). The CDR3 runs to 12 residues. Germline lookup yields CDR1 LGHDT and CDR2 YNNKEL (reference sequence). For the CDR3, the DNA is TGTGCCAGCAGCCAAAGAGGGAATGTGGTGGACTTC. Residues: CASSQRGNVVDF.

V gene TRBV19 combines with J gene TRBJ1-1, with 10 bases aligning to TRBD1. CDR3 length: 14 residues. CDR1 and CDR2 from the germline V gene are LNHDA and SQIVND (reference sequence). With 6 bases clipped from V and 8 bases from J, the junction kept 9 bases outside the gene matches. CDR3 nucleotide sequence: TGTGCCAGTAGGACGGGACAGGGGATACGGGAAGCTTTCTTT. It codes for CASRTGQGIREAFF.

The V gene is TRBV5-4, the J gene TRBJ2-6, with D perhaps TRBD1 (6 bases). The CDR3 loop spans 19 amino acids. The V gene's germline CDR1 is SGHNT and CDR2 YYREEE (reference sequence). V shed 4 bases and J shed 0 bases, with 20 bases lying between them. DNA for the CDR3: TGTGCCAGCAGCACTGGGACGGGACACTCCGTCTCTGGGGCCAACGTCCTGACTTTC. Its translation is CASSTGTGHSVSGANVLTF.

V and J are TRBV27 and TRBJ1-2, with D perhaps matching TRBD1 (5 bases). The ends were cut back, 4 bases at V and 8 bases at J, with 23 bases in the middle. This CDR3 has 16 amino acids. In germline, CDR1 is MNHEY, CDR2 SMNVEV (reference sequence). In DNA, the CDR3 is TGTGCCAGCAGTTGGGCCTCAGGGCTCCAAACTAGGGGCTACACCTTC. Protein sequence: CASSWASGLQTRGYTF.

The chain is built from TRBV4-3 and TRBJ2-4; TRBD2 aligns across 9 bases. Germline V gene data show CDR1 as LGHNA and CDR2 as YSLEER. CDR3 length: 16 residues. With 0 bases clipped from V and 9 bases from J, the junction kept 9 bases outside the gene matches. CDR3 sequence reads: CASSQDKAGGRVIQYF. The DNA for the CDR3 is TGCGCCAGCAGCCAAGATAAGGCGGGGGGGCGGGTCATTCAGTACTTC.

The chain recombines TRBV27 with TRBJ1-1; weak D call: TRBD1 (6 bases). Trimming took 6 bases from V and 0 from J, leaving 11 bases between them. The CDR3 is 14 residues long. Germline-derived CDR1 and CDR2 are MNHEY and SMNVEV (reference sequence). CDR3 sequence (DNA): TGTGCCAGCAGGCGGACAGCGATGAACACTGAAGCTTTCTTT. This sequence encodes CASRRTAMNTEAFF.

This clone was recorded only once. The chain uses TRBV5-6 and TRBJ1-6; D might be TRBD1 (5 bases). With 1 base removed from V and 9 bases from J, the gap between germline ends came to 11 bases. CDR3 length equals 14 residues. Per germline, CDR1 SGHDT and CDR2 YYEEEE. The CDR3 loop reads CASSLWGSSSPLHF. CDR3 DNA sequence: TGTGCCAGCAGCTTGTGGGGGTCTAGTTCACCCCTCCACTTT. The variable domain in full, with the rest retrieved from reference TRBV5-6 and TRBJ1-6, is DAGVTQSPTHLIKTRGQQVTLRCSPKSGHDTVSWYQQALGQGPQFIFQYYEEEERQRGNFPDRFSGHQFPNYSSELNVNALLLGDSALYLCASSLWGSSSPLHFGNGTRLTVT.

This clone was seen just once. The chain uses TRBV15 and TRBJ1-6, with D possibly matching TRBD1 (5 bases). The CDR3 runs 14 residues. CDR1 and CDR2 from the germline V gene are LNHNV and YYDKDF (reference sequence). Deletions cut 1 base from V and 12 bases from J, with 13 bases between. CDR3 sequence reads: CATSRGDSYIPLHF. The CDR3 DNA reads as TGTGCCACCAGCAGAGGGGACTCCTATATACCCCTCCACTTT.

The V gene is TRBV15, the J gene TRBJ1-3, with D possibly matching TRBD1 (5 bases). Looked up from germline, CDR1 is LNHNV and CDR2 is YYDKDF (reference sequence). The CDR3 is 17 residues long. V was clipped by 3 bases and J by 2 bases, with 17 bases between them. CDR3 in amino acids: CATSSQPAGWAGNTIYF. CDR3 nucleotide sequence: TGTGCCACCAGCAGTCAACCCGCAGGGTGGGCTGGAAACACCATATATTTT.

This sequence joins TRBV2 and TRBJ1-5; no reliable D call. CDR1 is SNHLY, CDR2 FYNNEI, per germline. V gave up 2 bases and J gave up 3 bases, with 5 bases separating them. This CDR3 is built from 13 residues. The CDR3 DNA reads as TGTGCCAGCAGTGAATCTTTCAATCAGCCCCAGCATTTT. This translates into CASSESFNQPQHF.

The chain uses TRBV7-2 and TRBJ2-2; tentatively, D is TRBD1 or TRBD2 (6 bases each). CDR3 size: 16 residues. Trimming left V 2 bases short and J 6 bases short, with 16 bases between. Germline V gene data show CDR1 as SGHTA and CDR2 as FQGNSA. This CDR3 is CASSLRGETSAGELFF. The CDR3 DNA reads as TGTGCCAGCAGCTTAAGGGGGGAGACGAGTGCCGGGGAGCTGTTTTTT.

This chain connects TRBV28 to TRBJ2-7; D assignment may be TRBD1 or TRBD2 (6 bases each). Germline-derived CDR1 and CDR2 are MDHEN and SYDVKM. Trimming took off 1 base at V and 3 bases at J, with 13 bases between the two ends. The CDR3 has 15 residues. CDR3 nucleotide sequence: TGTGCCAGCAGTTTATCGGGGGCGACATTCTACGAGCAGTACTTC. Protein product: CASSLSGATFYEQYF.

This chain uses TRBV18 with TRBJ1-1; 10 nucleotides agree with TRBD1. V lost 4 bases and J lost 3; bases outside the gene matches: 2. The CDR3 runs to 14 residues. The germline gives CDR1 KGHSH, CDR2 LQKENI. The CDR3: CASSRDRGDTEAFF. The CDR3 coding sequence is TGTGCCAGCTCACGGGACAGGGGCGACACTGAAGCTTTCTTT.

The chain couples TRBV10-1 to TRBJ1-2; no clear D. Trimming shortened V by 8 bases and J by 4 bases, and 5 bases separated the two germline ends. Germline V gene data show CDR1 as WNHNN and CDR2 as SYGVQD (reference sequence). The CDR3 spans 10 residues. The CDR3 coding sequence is TGCGCCAGCCTGGGCTATGGCTACACCTTC. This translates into CASLGYGYTF.

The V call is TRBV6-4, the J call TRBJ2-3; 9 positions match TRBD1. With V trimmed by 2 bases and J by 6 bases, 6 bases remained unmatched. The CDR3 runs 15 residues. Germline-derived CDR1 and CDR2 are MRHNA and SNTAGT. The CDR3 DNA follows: TGTGCCAGCAGTGACGCCGGGACAGGGAAGGATACGCAGTATTTT. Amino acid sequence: CASSDAGTGKDTQYF.